The next 15 T cell receptor beta chains were all read from a single sample in a study of shared clonotypes between healthy human individuals. The repertoire was sequenced with immunoSEQ multiplex PCR; TCRdb's copy has only in-frame clones and lacks some. The profile shows just over 2,000,000 clones, 90% to 95% of them singletons. The sequenced material came from naive CD4+ T cells sorted from blood. As for subset: CD45RA+ positively selected. Every receptor here comes from a man aged 18 to 30 in good health.

The V and J genes are TRBV28 and TRBJ2-7, with 9 bases lining up with TRBD1. J gave up 6 bases and V 7 bases, and 10 bases lay outside the gene matches. This CDR3 spans 14 amino acids. Germline CDR1 is MDHEN and CDR2 is SYDVKM. In DNA, the CDR3 is TGTGCCAGCACTTCGGGGACAGGGAAGAGCGAGCAGTACTTC. Amino acids: CASTSGTGKSEQYF.

V usage is TRBV6-1 and J usage is TRBJ1-1; D might be TRBD1 (5 bases). Germline CDR1 MNHNS, CDR2 SASEGT. The CDR3 runs to 13 residues. The V gene lost 6 bases and the J gene lost 0 bases, with 8 bases spanning the gap. CDR3 sequence reads: CASSMTVNTEAFF. Here the CDR3 DNA reads TGTGCCAGCAGCATGACAGTGAACACTGAAGCTTTCTTT.

Details on this clone: Other nucleotide sequences from this sample produce the same CDR3. The rearrangement joins TRBV2 to TRBJ2-7; 9 nucleotides match TRBD1. V shed 4 bases and J 2 bases; nucleotides not matched to a gene: 3. Germline V gives CDR1 SNHLY, CDR2 FYNNEI. The CDR3 length is 14 residues. The CDR3 DNA reads TGTGCCAGCAGTGGGGGACAGGGCCCCTACGAGCAGTACTTC. As protein: CASSGGQGPYEQYF.

The chain carries TRBV9 and TRBJ2-2; possibly TRBD1 for D (6 bases). The CDR3 loop spans 15 amino acids. Germline V gene sequence: CDR1 SGDLS, CDR2 YYNGEE. Trimming took 3 bases from V and 6 from J, leaving 15 bases between them. DNA of the CDR3: TGTGCCAGCAGCGCGGAACAGGGTGGGGCCGGGGAGCTGTTTTTT. Encoded protein: CASSAEQGGAGELFF.

CDR3 sequence (DNA): TGTGCCAGCAGCTTAGGGTGGGCCGGGACTTCTTCCTACGAGCAGTACTTC. As protein: CASSLGWAGTSSYEQYF. The chain carries TRBV7-6 and TRBJ2-7; a weak D match, TRBD2 (6 bases). The germline gives CDR1 SGHVS, CDR2 FNYEAQ. This CDR3 has 17 amino acids. Trimming took 1 base from V and 1 from J, leaving 17 bases between them.

The rearrangement links TRBV18 to TRBJ2-7; 8 bases agree with TRBD2. The CDR3 runs to 15 residues. Germline-derived CDR1 and CDR2 are KGHSH and LQKENI. V shed 2 bases and J 2 bases; nucleotides not matched to a gene: 5. CDR3 bases: TGTGCCAGCTCACCAACCAGCGGGAGCGCCTACGAGCAGTACTTC. Encoded protein: CASSPTSGSAYEQYF.

This chain joins TRBV4-3 and TRBJ1-2; TRBD1 is a possible D gene (6 bases). Trimming cost V 0 bases and J 5 bases, with 16 bases left between them. Per the germline V gene, CDR1 is LGHNA and CDR2 is YSLEER. The CDR3 consists of 16 residues. Written as DNA, the CDR3 is TGCGCCAGCAGCCAAGATTTGAGGGGGGTCGGGTATGGCTACACCTTC. Its protein is CASSQDLRGVGYGYTF.

The genes are TRBV5-1 and TRBJ1-3; D remains ambiguous. Germline V CDR1 and CDR2: SGHRS, YFSETQ. With 1 base removed from V and 0 bases from J, the gap between germline ends came to 11 bases. The CDR3 length is 16 residues. Written as DNA, the CDR3 is TGCGCCAGCAGCTTGTCTCCGGGAGCCTCTGGAAACACCATATATTTT. Protein product: CASSLSPGASGNTIYF.

The chain links TRBV6-5 to TRBJ1-4, with D maybe TRBD1 (5 bases). V lost 6 bases, J lost 7 bases, and 18 bases lay in between. The length of the CDR3 is 15 residues. Germline V gene data show CDR1 as MNHEY and CDR2 as SVGAGI. CDR3 coding DNA: TGTGCCAGCAGCTACGGGGGGGGTGACGTTGAAAAACTGTTTTTT. Translating gives CASSYGGGDVEKLFF.

V is TRBV2 and J is TRBJ1-2; D not certain. CDR3 size: 13 residues. The V and J ends lost 1 base and 6 bases respectively, with 9 bases between them. Germline V gene data show CDR1 as SNHLY and CDR2 as FYNNEI. CDR3 region: CASSEELSNGYTF. The CDR3, as DNA: TGTGCCAGCAGTGAAGAACTCAGCAATGGCTACACCTTC.

V and J are TRBV5-1 and TRBJ2-7; D not certain. This CDR3 contains 13 residues. Germline CDR1 and CDR2: SGHRS and YFSETQ. V gave up 5 bases and J gave up 5 bases, with 14 bases separating them. The CDR3 sequence is CASRVSKTDEQYF. In DNA, the CDR3 is TGCGCCAGCAGGGTCTCCAAAACGGACGAGCAGTACTTC.

The chain recombines TRBV15 with TRBJ2-1; the D gene is possibly TRBD1 (5 bases). CDR3 length: 15 amino acids. In germline, CDR1 is LNHNV, CDR2 YYDKDF (reference sequence). Trimming pared 5 bases from V and 0 bases from J, leaving 11 bases between. Here the CDR3 reads CATSVYRSSYNEQFF. DNA for the CDR3: TGTGCCACCAGCGTATACAGGAGCTCCTACAATGAGCAGTTCTTC. Full variable domain (remainder filled in from reference TRBV15 and TRBJ2-1): DAMVIQNPRYQVTQFGKPVTLSCSQTLNHNVMYWYQQKSSQAPKLLFHYYDKDFNNEADTPDNFQSRRPNTSFCFLDIRSPGLGDTAMYLCATSVYRSSYNEQFFGPGTRLTVL.

To note about this clone: The sample carries other DNA sequences with the same CDR3. The chain couples TRBV5-1 to TRBJ2-7; the D gene is possibly TRBD1 (6 bases). Germline CDR1 SGHRS, CDR2 YFSETQ. Trimming stripped 0 bases from V and 3 bases from J, with 10 bases between. The CDR3 is 14 residues long. CDR3 nucleotides: TGCGCCAGCAGCTTGGGGCAGGGGAGCTACGAGCAGTACTTC. Translating gives CASSLGQGSYEQYF.

Written as DNA, the CDR3 is TGCGCCAGCAGCATCGGACAGGGGGGCCTCCAAGAGACCCAGTACTTC. It is translated as CASSIGQGGLQETQYF. This chain joins TRBV5-1 and TRBJ2-5, with TRBD1 identical over 10 bases. Trimming at V came to 4 bases and at J to 1 base, leaving 7 bases not matched to a gene. Germline V gene lookup returns CDR1 SGHRS and CDR2 YFSETQ. The CDR3 runs 16 residues.

In the case of this clone: Within the sample, other DNA sequences also encode this same CDR3. The rearrangement uses TRBV5-1 and TRBJ1-5; D is unresolved. Germline CDR1 SGHRS, CDR2 YFSETQ. The CDR3 sequence is 14 residues long. Between the trimmed V and J ends, which lost 0 bases and 7 bases, there was a span of 11 bases. CDR3 nucleotide sequence: TGCGCCAGCAGCTTGGACCGGGGAGGACAGCCCCAGCATTTT. This codes for CASSLDRGGQPQHF.